Below, 14 T cell receptor beta chains from the same sample are listed, as sequenced in a study of graft-versus-host responses after intestinal transplantation. Their antigen targets remain unknown. TCRdb's table, derived via immunoSEQ multiplex PCR, lists solely in-frame clones and lacks some. The sample includes about 82,000 clones, 91% seen only once; the top ten take over 0.095%. The starting material was unstimulated CD4+ T cells sorted from spleen or lymph node cells, obtained before intestinal transplant. The source is a human donor who received an intestinal transplant.

This clone has just one count. The chain carries TRBV19 and TRBJ1-1; 8 bases align to TRBD1. This CDR3 is 15 amino acids long. Looked up from germline, CDR1 is LNHDA and CDR2 is SQIVND (reference sequence). Trimming took 5 bases from V and 3 from J; bases not matched to a gene: 8. Written as DNA, the CDR3 is TGTGCCAGTAGTCTAACGGTGGACAGGGACACTGAAGCTTTCTTT. Translation gives CASSLTVDRDTEAFF.

The chain has TRBV11-3 and TRBJ1-2, with 9 positions matching TRBD1. Trimming cost V 1 base and J 4 bases; bases outside gene matches: 7. In germline, CDR1 is SGHNT, CDR2 YENEEA. The CDR3 runs 16 residues. The CDR3 bases are TGTGCCAGCAGCTTAGGACTGGGACAGGGCGTCTATGGCTACACCTTC. Translation gives CASSLGLGQGVYGYTF.

This chain links TRBV6-4 with TRBJ1-5, with a tentative D call TRBD1 (6 bases). V lost 2 bases to trimming and J lost 4 bases, with 24 bases between them. The CDR3 sequence is 19 residues long. Germline V gene sequence: CDR1 MRHNA, CDR2 SNTAGT. CDR3 bases: TGTGCCAGCAGTGACATTAATAGGGCAGGGGATAACCGGAATCAGCCCCAGCATTTT. This sequence encodes CASSDINRAGDNRNQPQHF.

The chain couples TRBV10-3 to TRBJ1-2; 8 bases align to TRBD1. The CDR3 runs to 15 residues. Per germline, CDR1 ENHRY and CDR2 SYGVKD. Germline trimming cut 4 bases from V and 2 bases from J; bases unmatched to any gene: 6. The CDR3 protein is CAISGQDRANYGYTF. For the CDR3, the DNA is TGTGCCATCAGTGGCCAGGACAGGGCAAACTATGGCTACACCTTC.

The table lists this clone with a count of one. This chain uses TRBV2 with TRBJ1-2, with D tentatively TRBD1 (5 bases). Germline CDR1 is SNHLY and CDR2 is FYNNEI. Trimming cost V 5 bases and J 6 bases, with 13 bases left between them. This CDR3 region has 13 residues. CDR3 sequence reads: CASSTGLGDGYTF. CDR3 nucleotide sequence: TGTGCCAGCAGTACGGGACTAGGGGATGGCTACACCTTC. The full variable domain, its missing parts supplied by reference TRBV2 and TRBJ1-2, is EPEVTQTPSHQVTQMGQEVILRCVPISNHLYFYWYRQILGQKVEFLVSFYNNEISEKSEIFDDQFSVERPDGSNFTLKIRSTKLEDSAMYFCASSTGLGDGYTFGSGTRLTVV.

The gene calls are TRBV19 and TRBJ1-3; the match to TRBD1 covers 8 bases. The CDR3 is 13 residues long. Germline CDR1 is LNHDA and CDR2 is SQIVND (reference sequence). Trimming cost V 5 bases and J 8 bases; bases outside gene matches: 5. The CDR3 DNA follows: TGTGCCAGTAGTCCGGACAGGGTATACACCATATATTTT. As protein: CASSPDRVYTIYF.

V and J are TRBV7-6 and TRBJ1-6, with 7 bases lining up with TRBD1. The CDR3 covers 15 residues. In germline, CDR1 is SGHVS, CDR2 FNYEAQ. The J segment lost 8 bases and the V segment lost 2 bases, leaving 6 bases of the junction unmatched. The CDR3 is CASSLLGRGDSPLHF. The CDR3 DNA reads TGTGCCAGCAGCTTATTAGGCAGGGGGGATTCACCCCTCCACTTT.

The CDR3 bases are TGTGCCTGGAGTATCCCCTCAGGAACCCCACCGAGGGTTAATAGCAATCAGCCCCAGCATTTT. It specifies CAWSIPSGTPPRVNSNQPQHF. The chain combines TRBV30 with TRBJ1-5; no clear D. Per germline, CDR1 GTSNPN and CDR2 SVGIG (reference sequence). Between the trimmed V and J ends, which lost 2 bases and 0 bases, there was a span of 29 bases. The CDR3 length is 21 residues.

The chain combines TRBV12-5 with TRBJ2-3; D perhaps matches TRBD1 (6 bases). Germline assignment: CDR1 LGHNT and CDR2 FRNRAP. V was cut by 2 bases and J by 0 bases, with 24 bases left in between. The CDR3 totals 20 residues. CDR3 amino acids: CASGLPSLWGRRNSTDTQYF. Here the CDR3 DNA reads TGTGCTAGTGGTTTGCCATCCCTTTGGGGGCGGAGGAACAGCACAGATACGCAGTATTTT.

V gene TRBV5-6 combines with J gene TRBJ1-5; TRBD1 matches 12 bases. CDR3 size: 18 residues. The germline gives CDR1 SGHDT, CDR2 YYEEEE. The J segment lost 1 base and the V segment lost 2 bases, leaving 7 bases of the junction unmatched. In nucleotides, the CDR3 is TGTGCCAGCAGCTTTCGACCGGGACAGGGGGCGAGCAATCAGCCCCAGCATTTT. Translated: CASSFRPGQGASNQPQHF.

This clone came up once. The gene calls are TRBV9 and TRBJ2-5, with 7 nucleotides matching TRBD2. This CDR3 spans 13 amino acids. The germline gives CDR1 SGDLS, CDR2 YYNGEE. The ends lost 3 bases at V and 7 bases at J; junction bases unmatched: 6. The CDR3 loop reads CASSERDPVTQYF. CDR3 in DNA: TGTGCCAGCAGCGAGCGGGACCCAGTGACCCAGTACTTC.

In the case of this clone: Other DNA sequences in this sample translate to the same CDR3. The DNA for the CDR3 is TGTGCCAGCTCACCAGGGACAGACACCTACGAGCAGTACTTC. It is translated as CASSPGTDTYEQYF. The chain links TRBV18 to TRBJ2-7; 7 positions match TRBD1. The CDR3 is made up of 14 amino acids. After removal of 2 bases from V and 2 bases from J, the junction contained 3 bases not matched to a gene. Germline V lookup: CDR1 KGHSH, CDR2 LQKENI.

The V call is TRBV7-2, the J call TRBJ2-3; perhaps TRBD2 as D (5 bases). CDR3 length equals 15 residues. Germline CDR1 and CDR2: SGHTA and FQGNSA. V was shortened by 2 bases and J by 7 bases, with 16 bases between the two germline ends. The CDR3 sequence: CASSLPGRASHTQYF. In DNA, the CDR3 is TGTGCCAGCAGCTTACCGGGAAGGGCCTCCCATACGCAGTATTTT. The whole variable domain, filled in from reference TRBV7-2 and TRBJ2-3, reads GAGVSQSPSNKVTEKGKDVELRCDPISGHTALYWYRQSLGQGLEFLIYFQGNSAPDKSGLPSDRFSAERTGGSVSTLTIQRTQQEDSAVYLCASSLPGRASHTQYFGPGTRLTVL.

V and J are TRBV5-1 and TRBJ1-3; TRBD1 matches 7 bases. V lost 1 base and J lost 6; bases outside the gene matches: 4. From germline, CDR1 is SGHRS and CDR2 YFSETQ. The CDR3 is 14 residues long. The CDR3, as DNA: TGCGCCAGCAGCTTGATGACAGGGTCAAACACCATATATTTT. The encoded protein is CASSLMTGSNTIYF.